This paragraph covers one T cell receptor beta chain sequence. Trimming cost V 2 bases and J 0 bases; bases outside gene matches: 1. Germline-derived CDR1 and CDR2 are MNHEY and SVGEGT. This CDR3 has 14 residues. TCRdb reanalysed the RT-PCR reads using MiXCR and keeps one entry per CDR3 protein. This sample has about 570,000 distinct CDR3 sequences; around 11% occur once, and the top ten carry approximately 9.9%. This specimen belongs to a study of response to subunit inactivated influenza vaccine. The same specimen was also included in a second study, on T cells expressing NK-cell markers. That paper states: Template switching by 5'RACE with UMIs generated the TCR beta cDNA. Repertoire data for TCR beta were derived from sorted T cells (CD3+CD56+NKG2C+, CD3+CD56+NKG2C- and CD3+CD56-NKG2C+).

The clonotype originates from a man aged 50-60 years who received an inactivated influenza vaccine. The input for sequencing was PBMCs from blood, taken on the day of vaccination. This chain links TRBV6-2 or TRBV6-3 with TRBJ2-7; 7 bases map to TRBD2. CDR3 nucleotides: TGTGCCAGCAGTTACAGCGGGGCCTCCTACGAGCAGTACTTC. Encoded protein: CASSYSGASYEQYF.